The 20 T cell receptor beta chains listed next were all sequenced from one sample in a study of blood T cell repertoires in COVID-19. Measured with immunoSEQ multiplex PCR; TCRdb has only the in-frame clones, and not every one. The table has approximately 110,000 clones, approximately 88% seen once; the top ten hold about 8.1%. The sample consisted of peripheral blood. Source of these receptors: a woman between 40 and 50 years old with acute or convalescent COVID-19.

The chain joins TRBV12-3 or TRBV12-4 to TRBJ1-4, with TRBD1 identical over 9 bases. The V segment lost 6 bases and the J segment 13 bases; nucleotides outside the gene matches: 6. The CDR3 is made up of 12 amino acids. CDR3 DNA sequence: TGTGCCAGCAGACGCCGGACAGGGGTACTGTTTTTT. It encodes CASRRRTGVLFF.

For this clone: Compared with germline, one end of the junction differs, possibly owing to a read error. V usage is TRBV6-1 and J usage is TRBJ1-5; 7 bases align to TRBD1. The CDR3 contains 16 residues. Per germline, CDR1 MNHNS and CDR2 SASEGT. The CDR3 is CASSEASRGSNRPQHF. The CDR3 coding sequence is TGTGCCAGCAGTGAAGCGTCCAGGGGGTCCAATCGGCCCCAGCATTTT.

The chain is built from TRBV6-4 and TRBJ2-5; a weak D match, TRBD2 (6 bases). The CDR3 totals 13 residues. V lost 4 bases and J 5 bases, leaving 11 bases between the germline ends. Germline-derived CDR1 and CDR2 are MRHNA and SNTAGT. The CDR3 nucleotides are TGTGCCAGCAGTGTCGGGGGTCGGGAGACCCAGTACTTC. Translation: CASSVGGRETQYF.

The V call is TRBV30, the J call TRBJ2-2; D gene ambiguous. Between the trimmed V and J ends, which lost 0 bases and 7 bases, there was a span of 6 bases. Per germline, CDR1 GTSNPN and CDR2 SVGIG (reference sequence). The length of the CDR3 is 12 residues. The CDR3 DNA reads TGTGCCTGGAGTGTCGGTAGCGGGGAGCTGTTTTTT. As protein: CAWSVGSGELFF.

The chain links TRBV18 to TRBJ1-3; no reliable D call. The CDR3 runs 15 residues. The ends were cut back, 5 bases at V and 0 bases at J, with 11 bases in the middle. Looked up from germline, CDR1 is KGHSH and CDR2 is LQKENI. For the CDR3, the DNA is TGTGCCAGCTCAATCGGTTCCGACTCTGGAAACACCATATATTTT. Translated, it gives CASSIGSDSGNTIYF.

The gene calls are TRBV5-5 and TRBJ1-1; D unclear. The CDR3 totals 16 residues. Per the germline V gene, CDR1 is SGHKS and CDR2 is YYEKEE (reference sequence). The germline V and J ends were trimmed by 5 bases and 1 base, with 18 bases remaining between them. For the CDR3, the DNA is TGTGCCAGCAGTCGCAACCCCGGCCCAGGGAACACTGAAGCTTTCTTT. It encodes CASSRNPGPGNTEAFF.

Note on this clone: One end of the junction does not line up with germline, which may come from a read error. Additional DNA sequences in this sample encode the identical CDR3. CDR3 DNA sequence: TGTGCCTCTTGGGGACAGGGCAGGCAAGGCCGGGAACTGTTTTTT. Its protein product is CASWGQGRQGRELFF. This chain connects TRBV6-5 to TRBJ2-2; 9 bases map to TRBD1. The length of the CDR3 is 15 residues. Looked up from germline, CDR1 is MNHEY and CDR2 is SVGAGI.

This chain uses TRBV5-1 with TRBJ2-1; 7 bases line up with TRBD2. Per germline, CDR1 SGHRS and CDR2 YFSETQ. V trimming: 4 bases; J trimming: 1 base; junction bases outside the gene matches: 5. There are 15 residues in the CDR3. The CDR3 loop is CASSPRTSSYNEQFF. The CDR3 DNA reads as TGCGCCAGCAGCCCCCGGACTAGTTCCTACAATGAGCAGTTCTTC.

As to this clone: The same CDR3 can be traced to other DNA sequences in this sample. The chain recombines TRBV29-1 with TRBJ2-3; perhaps TRBD2 as D (6 bases). Germline lookup yields CDR1 SQVTM and CDR2 ANQGSEA. The V gene lost 6 bases and the J gene lost 1 base, with 11 bases spanning the gap. The CDR3 is 13 amino acids. CDR3 DNA: TGCAGCGTGCCCCCGGGGGGCACAGATACGCAGTATTTT. Translated, it gives CSVPPGGTDTQYF.

This clone is a singleton in its sample. V is TRBV5-1 and J is TRBJ1-5, with unresolved D. The CDR3 is made up of 15 amino acids. Trimming removed 5 bases from V and 5 bases from J, with 17 bases in between. Germline CDR1 SGHRS, CDR2 YFSETQ. The CDR3 DNA reads TGCGCCAGCAGACCCACAACTCGGCAGGATCAGCCCCAGCATTTT. Protein product: CASRPTTRQDQPQHF. Complete variable domain (other parts from reference TRBV5-1 and TRBJ1-5): KAGVTQTPRYLIKTRGQQVTLSCSPISGHRSVSWYQQTPGQGLQFLFEYFSETQRNKGNFPGRFSGRQFSNSRSEMNVSTLELGDSALYLCASRPTTRQDQPQHFGDGTRLSIL.

This clone was picked up one time. The rearrangement joins TRBV7-8 to TRBJ2-2; D might be TRBD2 (5 bases). Germline loops: CDR1 SGHVS, CDR2 FQNEAQ. The length of the CDR3 is 14 residues. The V end lost 5 bases, the J end lost 7 bases, and 14 bases lay between the germline ends. The CDR3 DNA reads TGTGCCAGCAGCGGCGGGCATCCGGGCGGGGAGCTGTTTTTT. Its translation: CASSGGHPGGELFF.

This chain links TRBV30 with TRBJ1-1; no definite D call. V was pared by 2 bases and J by 11 bases, with 12 bases between. The V gene's germline CDR1 is GTSNPN and CDR2 SVGIG (reference sequence). CDR3 length: 11 residues. The CDR3 here is CAWSTQLDAFF. CDR3 in DNA: TGTGCCTGGAGTACACAGTTAGACGCTTTCTTT.

This chain uses TRBV2 with TRBJ2-7, with 10 bases that match TRBD1. The germline gives CDR1 SNHLY, CDR2 FYNNEI. This CDR3 is 14 amino acids long. The J segment lost 6 bases and the V segment lost 4 bases, leaving 6 bases of the junction unmatched. For the CDR3, the DNA is TGTGCCAGCAGTGGTCGACAGGGGGCGTCCGAGCAGTACTTC. Protein: CASSGRQGASEQYF.

The gene calls are TRBV5-5 and TRBJ1-6; D possibly corresponds to TRBD1 (6 bases). This CDR3 contains 16 residues. The V end was cut by 4 bases, the J end by 6 bases, with 17 bases between. Germline CDR1 SGHKS, CDR2 YYEKEE (reference sequence). The CDR3 loop reads CASSLIQGFGNSPLHF. The DNA for the CDR3 is TGTGCCAGCAGCCTAATACAGGGTTTTGGTAATTCACCCCTCCACTTT.

The V gene is TRBV2, the J gene TRBJ1-6; TRBD1 matches at 10 bases. V was clipped by 7 bases and J by 7 bases; unmatched bases: 10. Germline V gene data show CDR1 as SNHLY and CDR2 as FYNNEI. There are 16 residues in the CDR3. CDR3 bases: TGTGCCAGCACCCAGACAGGGGGCGCAAGGAATTCACCCCTCCACTTT. It codes for CASTQTGGARNSPLHF.

The rearrangement uses TRBV6-5 and TRBJ1-5; tentatively, D is TRBD1 (6 bases). The CDR3 is made up of 15 amino acids. Between the trimmed V and J ends, which lost 0 bases and 6 bases, there was a span of 12 bases. Germline assignment: CDR1 MNHEY and CDR2 SVGAGI. This chain's CDR3 is CASSYSQGSTQPQHF. CDR3 nucleotide sequence: TGTGCCAGCAGTTACTCACAGGGATCCACTCAGCCCCAGCATTTT.

This chain connects TRBV6-6 to TRBJ1-2; 10 positions match TRBD1. The junction had 9 bases not matched to a gene; V was cut back by 6 bases and J by 2 bases. The CDR3 consists of 16 residues. Germline V gives CDR1 MNHNY, CDR2 SVGAGI (reference sequence). CDR3 DNA: TGTGCCAGCAGAGAGTCCGGGACAGGGGCGAACTATGGCTACACCTTC. It yields the protein CASRESGTGANYGYTF.

V and J are TRBV19 and TRBJ2-7, with a weak D call TRBD2 (6 bases). This CDR3 has 16 amino acids. Germline lookup yields CDR1 LNHDA and CDR2 SQIVND (reference sequence). Deletions cut 4 bases from V and 0 bases from J, with 16 bases between. CDR3 nucleotide sequence: TGTGCCAGTAGTAAAGGAGTCGGGGGTAGCTCCTACGAGCAGTACTTC. Translation: CASSKGVGGSSYEQYF. Together with reference TRBV19 and TRBJ2-7, the CDR3 gives the full variable domain: DGGITQSPKYLFRKEGQNVTLSCEQNLNHDAMYWYRQDPGQGLRLIYYSQIVNDFQKGDIAEGYSVSREKKESFPLTVTSAQKNPTAFYLCASSKGVGGSSYEQYFGPGTRLTVT.

This chain uses TRBV5-4 with TRBJ1-6, with a possible D match to TRBD1 (6 bases). Germline V lookup: CDR1 SGHNT, CDR2 YYREEE (reference sequence). V dropped 2 bases and J dropped 4 bases, with 13 bases sitting between them. This CDR3 region has 16 residues. CDR3 DNA sequence: TGTGCCAGCAGCTTTCAGGGGAAGGGTTATAATTCACCCCTCCACTTT. It yields the protein CASSFQGKGYNSPLHF. Full variable domain (missing parts from reference TRBV5-4 and TRBJ1-6): ETGVTQSPTHLIKTRGQQVTLRCSSQSGHNTVSWYQQALGQGPQFIFQYYREEENGRGNFPPRFSGLQFPNYSSELNVNALELDDSALYLCASSFQGKGYNSPLHFGNGTRLTVT.

This chain uses TRBV18 with TRBJ1-1, with D possibly matching TRBD1 (5 bases). CDR3 length: 14 amino acids. Trimming shortened V by 4 bases and J by 1 base, and 10 bases separated the two germline ends. Germline CDR1 reads KGHSH; CDR2 reads LQKENI. CDR3 coding DNA: TGTGCCAGCTCACTAACGGACACGAACACTGAAGCTTTCTTT. It translates to CASSLTDTNTEAFF.